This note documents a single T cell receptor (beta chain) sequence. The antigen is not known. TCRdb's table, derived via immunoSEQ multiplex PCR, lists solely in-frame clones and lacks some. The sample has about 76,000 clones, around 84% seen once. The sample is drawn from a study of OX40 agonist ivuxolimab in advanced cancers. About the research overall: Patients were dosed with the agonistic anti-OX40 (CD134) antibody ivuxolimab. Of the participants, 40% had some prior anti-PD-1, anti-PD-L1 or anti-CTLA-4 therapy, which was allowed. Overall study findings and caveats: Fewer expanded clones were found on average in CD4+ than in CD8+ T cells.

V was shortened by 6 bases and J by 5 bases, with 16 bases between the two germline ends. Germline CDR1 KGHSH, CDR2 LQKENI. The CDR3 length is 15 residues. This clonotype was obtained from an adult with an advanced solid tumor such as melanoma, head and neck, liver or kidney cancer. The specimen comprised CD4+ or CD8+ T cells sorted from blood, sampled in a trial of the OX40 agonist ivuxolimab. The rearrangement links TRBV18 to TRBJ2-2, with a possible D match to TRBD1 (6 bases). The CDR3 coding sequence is TGTGCCAGCTCCCTACAGGGTTTTGAGACCGGGGAGCTGTTTTTT. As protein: CASSLQGFETGELFF.